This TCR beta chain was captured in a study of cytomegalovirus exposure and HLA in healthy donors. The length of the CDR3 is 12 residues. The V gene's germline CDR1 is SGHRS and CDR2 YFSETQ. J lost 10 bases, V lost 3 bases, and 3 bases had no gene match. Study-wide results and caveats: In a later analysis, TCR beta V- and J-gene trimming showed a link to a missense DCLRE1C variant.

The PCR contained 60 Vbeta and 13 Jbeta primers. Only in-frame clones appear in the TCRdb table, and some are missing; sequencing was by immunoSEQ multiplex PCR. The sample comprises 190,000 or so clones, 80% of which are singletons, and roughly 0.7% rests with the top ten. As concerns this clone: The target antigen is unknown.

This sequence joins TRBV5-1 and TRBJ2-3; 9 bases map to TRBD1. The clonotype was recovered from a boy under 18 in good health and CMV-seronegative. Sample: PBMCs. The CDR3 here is CASSWGTGSQYF. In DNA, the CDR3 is TGCGCCAGCAGCTGGGGGACAGGGTCGCAGTATTTT. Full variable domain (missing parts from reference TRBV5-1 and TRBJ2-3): KAGVTQTPRYLIKTRGQQVTLSCSPISGHRSVSWYQQTPGQGLQFLFEYFSETQRNKGNFPGRFSGRQFSNSRSEMNVSTLELGDSALYLCASSWGTGSQYFGPGTRLTVL.